This T cell receptor beta chain is drawn from a study of control samples from healthy donors and cancer patients. The CDR3 loop spans 14 amino acids. Germline V lookup: CDR1 SNHLY, CDR2 FYNNEI. The trim removed 7 bases at V and 1 base at J, leaving 4 bases unmatched. Clones were read by immunoSEQ multiplex PCR, and TCRdb kept only the in-frame ones, dropping some. The sample lists approximately 35,000 clones; 93% were seen once. The sequence was obtained from a man aged 35 to 55 with colorectal cancer. V is TRBV2 and J is TRBJ2-7; 10 nucleotides agree with TRBD1. The sequencing input was PBMCs. CDR3 sequence (DNA): TGTGCCAGCATGGGGACAGGGGCTTCCTACGAGCAGTACTTC. Its protein product is CASMGTGASYEQYF.